One sample yielded the 32 T cell receptor beta chains listed below, sequenced in a study of beta chain features in type 1 diabetes. All of the isolated RNA was reverse transcribed, so expressed TCRB transcripts were sequenced. Some clones are missing from TCRdb's copy, which holds only in-frame ones; the method was immunoSEQ multiplex PCR. The sample holds approximately 160,000 clones, 7% to 10% seen once. Sequencing used central memory CD4+ T cells from blood. These receptor sequences come from a young woman in good health.

J is TRBJ1-4 and V is TRBV2; tentatively, D is TRBD1 (5 bases). The CDR3 sequence is 17 residues long. Germline CDR1 and CDR2: SNHLY and FYNNEI. Trimming shortened V by 7 bases and J by 0 bases, and 18 bases separated the two germline ends. The chain's CDR3 is CASKKTGLTTTNEKLFF. The DNA for the CDR3 is TGTGCCAGCAAAAAGACGGGACTGACCACAACTAATGAAAAACTGTTTTTT.

The gene calls are TRBV29-1 and TRBJ1-1, with 7 bases lining up with TRBD1. Unmatched junction bases numbered 11, after V lost 0 bases and J lost 4 bases. The length of the CDR3 is 16 residues. The germline V gene has CDR1 SQVTM and CDR2 ANQGSEA. The CDR3 DNA follows: TGCAGCGTTGAAGATTGGAACAGGGGCGGGATCACTGAAGCTTTCTTT. It codes for CSVEDWNRGGITEAFF.

V is TRBV6-1 and J is TRBJ2-1, with 8 bases identical to TRBD1. CDR3 length: 13 residues. V shed 6 bases, J shed 7 bases, and the junction held 5 bases outside the gene matches. Per the germline V gene, CDR1 is MNHNS and CDR2 is SASEGT. The CDR3 DNA follows: TGTGCCAGCAGAGAGACAGGGGTTAATGAGCAGTTCTTC. Translating gives CASRETGVNEQFF.

This clone appeared many times. The V gene is TRBV7-9, the J gene TRBJ2-5; 7 bases are a match to TRBD1. The V gene end was trimmed by 8 bases and the J gene end by 2 bases; junction bases not matched to a gene: 11. This CDR3 has 15 residues. Germline CDR1 is SEHNR and CDR2 is FQNEAQ (reference sequence). In nucleotides, the CDR3 is TGTGCCAGCGCTTCAGGGACAGTCTTGCAAGAGACCCAGTACTTC. It yields the protein CASASGTVLQETQYF.

There are a few counts of this clone. V usage is TRBV10-2 and J usage is TRBJ2-3; D may be TRBD2 (6 bases). V was pared by 6 bases and J by 1 base, with 14 bases between. Germline V CDR1 and CDR2: WSHSY, SAAADI. This CDR3 has 15 residues. CDR3 coding DNA: TGCGCCAGCAGCCCTATGACGGGGGGCACAGATACGCAGTATTTT. It yields the protein CASSPMTGGTDTQYF.

There are a few counts of this clone. This chain connects TRBV29-1 to TRBJ2-2; tentatively, D is TRBD2 (5 bases). CDR1 is SQVTM and CDR2 is ANQGSEA in the germline V gene. V lost 5 bases and J lost 3, with 13 bases in between. The CDR3 extends over 14 amino acids. The CDR3 DNA reads TGCAGCGTTAGGACTTCAGGAGACACCGGGGAGCTGTTTTTT. Translation: CSVRTSGDTGELFF.

This clone was observed many times. The chain uses TRBV7-9 and TRBJ1-2; 7 nucleotides line up with TRBD1. This CDR3 has 14 residues. V lost 1 base and J lost 5; bases outside the gene matches: 4. In germline, CDR1 is SEHNR, CDR2 FQNEAQ (reference sequence). CDR3 DNA: TGTGCCAGCAGCTTAGGCTCGGGACAGTATGGCTACACCTTC. This sequence encodes CASSLGSGQYGYTF.

A few counts support this clone. The rearrangement uses TRBV7-6 and TRBJ2-2; D gene ambiguous. The V end was cut by 3 bases, the J end by 0 bases, with 5 bases between. The germline gives CDR1 SGHVS, CDR2 FNYEAQ. The CDR3 is 14 residues long. Here the CDR3 reads CASSFGTNTGELFF. The CDR3, as DNA: TGTGCCAGCAGCTTCGGTACGAACACCGGGGAGCTGTTTTTT.

This clone was seen only a few times. This chain joins TRBV30 and TRBJ2-7, with TRBD2 as a possible D gene (5 bases). Trimming shortened V by 3 bases and J by 2 bases, and 17 bases separated the two germline ends. This CDR3 region has 15 residues. Germline CDR1 GTSNPN, CDR2 SVGIG (reference sequence). The CDR3 spells CAWSRGWPQPYEQYF. The CDR3 DNA reads TGTGCCTGGAGCCGCGGGTGGCCTCAGCCCTACGAGCAGTACTTC.

This clone occurred a few times. V usage is TRBV10-2 and J usage is TRBJ2-3, with 12 bases fitting TRBD2. The CDR3 is 16 amino acids. V was clipped by 6 bases and J by 3 bases; unmatched bases: 7. Germline CDR1 reads WSHSY; CDR2 reads SAAADI. The CDR3: CASRDTSGRLTDTQYF. The CDR3 DNA is TGCGCCAGCAGGGATACTAGCGGGAGGCTTACAGATACGCAGTATTTT.

The sample holds a few counts of this clone. This chain connects TRBV18 to TRBJ2-6; D gene uncertain. V was shortened by 5 bases and J by 0 bases, with 11 bases between the two germline ends. Germline loops: CDR1 KGHSH, CDR2 LQKENI. The CDR3 has 16 amino acids. The DNA for the CDR3 is TGTGCCAGCTCATCTTTTAGTAGCTCTGGGGCCAACGTCCTGACTTTC. Translated: CASSSFSSSGANVLTF.

This clone has a handful of counts. CDR3 in DNA: TGTGCCAGCAGCTTAGGGACAGGGGGGGGACTCATGAACACTGAAGCTTTCTTT. This sequence encodes CASSLGTGGGLMNTEAFF. The chain has TRBV7-9 and TRBJ1-1; 10 positions agree with TRBD1. J was trimmed by 0 bases and V by 1 base; bases with no gene match: 8. Germline CDR1 and CDR2: SEHNR and FQNEAQ (reference sequence). The CDR3 covers 18 residues.

The chain joins TRBV9 to TRBJ1-5; D possibly corresponds to TRBD1 (5 bases). V was pared by 1 base and J by 5 bases, with 10 bases between. Germline lookup yields CDR1 SGDLS and CDR2 YYNGEE. This CDR3 is 14 amino acids long. The CDR3 reads CASSVSGAHQPQHF. In DNA form, the CDR3 reads TGTGCCAGCAGCGTAAGCGGGGCCCATCAGCCCCAGCATTTT.

The chain employs TRBV9 and TRBJ2-2; a weak D match, TRBD2 (7 bases). Germline CDR1 SGDLS, CDR2 YYNGEE. The CDR3 sequence is 16 residues long. Trimming cost V 0 bases and J 6 bases, with 15 bases left between them. For the CDR3, the DNA is TGTGCCAGCAGCGTAGATGCGGGGGCGCCTCCCGGGGAGCTGTTTTTT. Protein product: CASSVDAGAPPGELFF.

The chain uses TRBV9 and TRBJ2-4, with a tentative D call TRBD2 (7 bases). CDR1 and CDR2 from the germline V gene are SGDLS and YYNGEE. CDR3 length: 16 amino acids. V was pared by 4 bases and J by 3 bases, with 17 bases between. CDR3 DNA sequence: TGTGCCAGCAGCCCCCGAGGGGGGGAGGGCAAAAACATTCAGTACTTC. It codes for CASSPRGGEGKNIQYF.

This clone has more than one count but fewer than ten. The chain joins TRBV5-1 to TRBJ1-1; 7 bases match TRBD1. Germline lookup yields CDR1 SGHRS and CDR2 YFSETQ. V was clipped by 1 base and J by 4 bases; unmatched bases: 4. CDR3 length equals 14 residues. DNA of the CDR3: TGCGCCAGCAGCTTGCTCCCAGGGGGCACTGAAGCTTTCTTT. Its protein product is CASSLLPGGTEAFF.

The CDR3 here is CASSFTQREDTQYF. The CDR3 nucleotides read TGTGCCAGCAGCTTTACCCAGCGGGAAGATACGCAGTATTTT. The chain joins TRBV5-6 to TRBJ2-3; 7 nucleotides match TRBD2. J was trimmed by 5 bases and V by 2 bases; bases with no gene match: 5. Germline lookup yields CDR1 SGHDT and CDR2 YYEEEE. This CDR3 has 14 residues. Together with reference TRBV5-6 and TRBJ2-3, the CDR3 gives the full variable domain: DAGVTQSPTHLIKTRGQQVTLRCSPKSGHDTVSWYQQALGQGPQFIFQYYEEEERQRGNFPDRFSGHQFPNYSSELNVNALLLGDSALYLCASSFTQREDTQYFGPGTRLTVL.

The genes are TRBV7-6 and TRBJ1-2; TRBD1 is a possible D gene (6 bases). The ends were cut back, 5 bases at V and 6 bases at J, with 19 bases in the middle. The germline V gene encodes CDR1 SGHVS and CDR2 FNYEAQ. The CDR3 is 15 amino acids. CDR3 sequence (DNA): TGTGCCAGCAGCCCGCAAGGTGCGGGGGCGCATGGCTACACCTTC. The encoded protein is CASSPQGAGAHGYTF.

The CDR3 sequence is CSAYTWDSNNEQFF. DNA of the CDR3: TGCAGCGCGTATACCTGGGACAGCAACAATGAGCAGTTCTTC. This chain joins TRBV29-1 and TRBJ2-1, with 7 positions matching TRBD1. In germline, CDR1 is SQVTM, CDR2 ANQGSEA. V was clipped by 7 bases and J by 5 bases; unmatched bases: 11. CDR3 length: 14 residues.

This chain's CDR3 is CASSLVGQGASEQYF. CDR3 DNA: TGTGCCAGCAGCTTGGTGGGACAGGGGGCCTCCGAGCAGTACTTC. The chain combines TRBV5-6 with TRBJ2-7; the match to TRBD1 covers 12 bases. The V and J ends lost 0 bases and 6 bases, in that order; junction bases with no gene match: 4. This CDR3 spans 15 amino acids. CDR1 SGHDT and CDR2 YYEEEE come from the germline V gene.

This chain links TRBV30 with TRBJ2-1, with TRBD2 identical over 8 bases. This CDR3 spans 16 amino acids. Looked up from germline, CDR1 is GTSNPN and CDR2 is SVGIG (reference sequence). The V gene end was trimmed by 0 bases and the J gene end by 4 bases; junction bases not matched to a gene: 8. The DNA for the CDR3 is TGTGCCTGGAGTGTTCGTCGGGGGGGGGTGTACAATGAGCAGTTCTTC. Its translation is CAWSVRRGGVYNEQFF.

V and J are TRBV11-3 and TRBJ2-3; 10 nucleotides align to TRBD2. Trimming at V came to 0 bases and at J to 0 bases, leaving 9 bases not matched to a gene. Looked up from germline, CDR1 is SGHNT and CDR2 is YENEEA. CDR3 length equals 19 residues. CDR3 bases: TGTGCCAGCAGCTTAGAACCTAAAGTAGCGGGAGGTAGCACAGATACGCAGTATTTT. This sequence encodes CASSLEPKVAGGSTDTQYF.

This clone was seen only a few times. This chain joins TRBV11-3 and TRBJ2-3; weak D call: TRBD2 (5 bases). The CDR3 is made up of 15 amino acids. Trimming removed 1 base at V and 0 bases at J, with 8 bases between. Germline CDR1 is SGHNT and CDR2 is YENEEA. For the CDR3, the DNA is TGTGCCAGCAGCTTAGCGGGAACTAGCACAGATACGCAGTATTTT. Its translation: CASSLAGTSTDTQYF.

There are a few counts of this clone. V is TRBV4-1 and J is TRBJ2-7; 7 bases agree with TRBD1. The CDR3 is 16 amino acids. Germline V lookup: CDR1 MGHRA, CDR2 YSYEKL. V gave up 0 bases and J gave up 5 bases; unmatched junction bases: 10. The CDR3 nucleotides are TGCGCCAGCAGCCAAGACAGGGGGACGCGCACCCACGAGCAGTACTTC. It codes for CASSQDRGTRTHEQYF.

The chain combines TRBV7-3 with TRBJ2-7; the match to TRBD2 covers 7 bases. The CDR3 totals 14 residues. V was clipped by 2 bases and J by 4 bases; unmatched bases: 5. Germline CDR1 is SGHTA and CDR2 is FQGTGA. In DNA, the CDR3 is TGTGCCAGCAGCTTATCCAGCGGGGAATACGAGCAGTACTTC. Its translation: CASSLSSGEYEQYF.

The rearrangement uses TRBV2 and TRBJ2-5; TRBD2 might be the D (5 bases). This CDR3 has 14 residues. V dropped 4 bases and J dropped 3 bases, with 12 bases sitting between them. Germline V gives CDR1 SNHLY, CDR2 FYNNEI. The CDR3 DNA is TGTGCCAGCAGTGCAGCCCACGGGGAAGAGACCCAGTACTTC. Amino acid sequence: CASSAAHGEETQYF.

A few counts support this clone. The chain uses TRBV5-4 and TRBJ2-5, with D unclear. V lost 4 bases and J lost 1, with 11 bases in between. There are 14 residues in the CDR3. CDR1 and CDR2 from the germline V gene are SGHNT and YYREEE (reference sequence). The CDR3 region has the DNA TGTGCCAGCAGCCCTATGAGTTCCCAAGAGACCCAGTACTTC. Amino acids: CASSPMSSQETQYF.

The V call is TRBV4-1, the J call TRBJ1-1; D gene ambiguous. V shed 6 bases and J shed 0 bases, with 14 bases lying between them. The CDR3 sequence is 15 residues long. CDR1 and CDR2 from the germline V gene are MGHRA and YSYEKL. CDR3 nucleotides: TGCGCCAGCAGGCTGCTCCCGGGATTGAACACTGAAGCTTTCTTT. It codes for CASRLLPGLNTEAFF.

Worth noting for this clone: The same CDR3 also results from other DNA sequences found in this sample. V gene TRBV5-1 combines with J gene TRBJ2-1; 11 bases map to TRBD2. The CDR3 covers 15 residues. After removal of 3 bases from V and 2 bases from J, the junction contained 1 base not matched to a gene. Germline-derived CDR1 and CDR2 are SGHRS and YFSETQ. CDR3 region: CASSSTSGAYNEQFF. CDR3 nucleotides: TGCGCCAGCAGCTCGACTAGCGGGGCCTACAATGAGCAGTTCTTC.

The J gene is TRBJ2-7, the V gene TRBV27; 7 nucleotides match TRBD2. The germline gives CDR1 MNHEY, CDR2 SMNVEV (reference sequence). The CDR3 runs to 13 residues. The ends lost 8 bases at V and 6 bases at J; junction bases unmatched: 10. Here the CDR3 DNA reads TGTGCCAGCGCGGGAGCAGCTCGCGGCGAGCAGTACTTC. It encodes CASAGAARGEQYF.

The chain carries TRBV7-3 and TRBJ1-1, with TRBD1 as a possible D gene (5 bases). Trimming stripped 2 bases from V and 7 bases from J, with 14 bases between. The CDR3 loop spans 14 amino acids. CDR1 SGHTA and CDR2 FQGTGA come from the germline V gene. The CDR3: CASSLLGREDEAFF. Here the CDR3 DNA reads TGTGCCAGCAGCTTATTAGGCAGGGAGGATGAAGCTTTCTTT.

This clone showed up just a few times. V gene TRBV4-1 combines with J gene TRBJ2-7; TRBD2 agrees at 14 bases. Germline V gene lookup returns CDR1 MGHRA and CDR2 YSYEKL. V lost 4 bases and J lost 0; bases outside the gene matches: 14. The CDR3 is 20 residues long. The CDR3 reads CASSPGLAGVVGLSSYEQYF. The CDR3 DNA reads TGCGCCAGCAGCCCGGGACTAGCGGGAGTCGTCGGCCTTAGCTCCTACGAGCAGTACTTC.